This T cell receptor (beta chain) was documented in a study of blood T cell repertoires in COVID-19. Seattle's enrolled individuals joined amid active infection and were then monitored longitudinally. In this sample, this clone turned up once. Sequenced by immunoSEQ multiplex PCR; TCRdb stores in-frame clones only, minus some. The table lists about 56,000 clones, 89% of them singletons, with approximately 45% in the top ten. V lost 4 bases and J 4 bases, leaving 10 bases between the germline ends. CDR3 length equals 13 residues. Germline V gene data show CDR1 as MDHEN and CDR2 as SYDVKM. The sequence came from a woman aged 60 to 75 with COVID-19, enrolled during active disease. The J gene is TRBJ1-1, the V gene TRBV28, with no clear D. Sequenced: peripheral blood. The DNA for the CDR3 is TGTGCCAGCAGTTCAATAGGCGGCACTGAAGCTTTCTTT. Residues: CASSSIGGTEAFF. The full variable domain, with the rest looked up from reference TRBV28 and TRBJ1-1, is DVKVTQSSRYLVKRTGEKVFLECVQDMDHENMFWYRQDPGLGLRLIYFSYDVKMKEKGDIPEGYSVSREKKERFSLILESASTNQTSMYLCASSSIGGTEAFFGQGTRLTVV.